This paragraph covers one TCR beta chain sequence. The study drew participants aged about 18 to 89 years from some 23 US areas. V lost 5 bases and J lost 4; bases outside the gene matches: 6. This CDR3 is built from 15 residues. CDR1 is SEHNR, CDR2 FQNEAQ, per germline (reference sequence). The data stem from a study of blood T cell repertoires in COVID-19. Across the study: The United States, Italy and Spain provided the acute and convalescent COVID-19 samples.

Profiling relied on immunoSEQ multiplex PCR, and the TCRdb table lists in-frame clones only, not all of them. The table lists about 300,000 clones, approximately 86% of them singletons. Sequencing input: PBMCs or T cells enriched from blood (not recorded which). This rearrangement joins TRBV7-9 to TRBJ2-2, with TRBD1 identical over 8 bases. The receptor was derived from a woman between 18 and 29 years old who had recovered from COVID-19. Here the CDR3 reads CASSPRTGITGELFF. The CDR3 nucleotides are TGTGCCAGCAGCCCGAGGACAGGGATCACCGGGGAGCTGTTTTTT.